Listed below are T cell receptor beta chains from one sample, sequenced in a study of control samples from healthy donors and cancer patients. Repertoires were generated with immunoSEQ multiplex PCR, while TCRdb's copy carries only in-frame clones and drops some. The sample holds tens of thousands of clones; approximately 89% are singletons and the top ten take approximately 1%. Specimen: blood. All receptors come from a woman aged 25 to 45 in good health. Each CDR3 is given with its conserved first and last residue.

TRBJ1-6,TRBV27,CASSSFGQGYSPLHF
TRBJ2-4,TRBV10-3,CAISEGTSGATRGIQYF
TRBJ2-4,TRBV28,CASSVPTGRGGNIQYF
TRBJ1-5,TRBV4-2,CASSPDRVSNQPQHF
TRBJ2-1,TRBV4-1,CASSQVRGGSYNEQFF
TRBJ2-5,TRBV28,CASSLPRDRRSRETQYF
TRBJ1-5,TRBV5-1,CASSQTGEEQPQHF
TRBJ2-5,TRBV10-3,CAISDQTQETQYF
TRBJ1-5,TRBV18,CASSPPGAYSNQPQHF
TRBJ1-5,TRBV6-5,CASTPHINSNQPQHF
TRBJ1-6,TRBV11-2,CASSLGARGSSPLHF
TRBJ1-4,TRBV19,CASKTPLATNEKLFF
TRBJ2-7,TRBV24-1,CATSDLRGDISYEQYF
TRBJ2-7,TRBV7-9,CASSPDRRSYEQYF
TRBJ2-5,TRBV25-1,CASSERSDLETQYF
TRBJ1-2,TRBV29-1,CSVESGKRIHYGYTF
TRBJ1-2,TRBV12-3/TRBV12-4,CASSLELSYTF
TRBJ2-1,TRBV5-1,CASSLLSRGHQGYLWSEQFF
TRBJ2-7,TRBV5-4,CASSADRGIYEQYF
TRBJ1-2,TRBV5-1,CASSPDTWAGGYTF
TRBJ2-1,TRBV7-8,CASSWGTSGGEQFF
TRBJ1-5,TRBV7-9,CASSLVGVDQPQHF
TRBJ2-1,TRBV27,CASSLRLAGGINEQFF
TRBJ1-3,TRBV12-5,CASGPDRAVGRNTIYF
TRBJ1-1,TRBV7-9,CASSLEGRSTEAFF
TRBJ1-5,TRBV5-1,CASSSCRAYSNQPQHF
TRBJ1-6,TRBV30,CAWSMRDRFYSPLHF
TRBJ1-5,TRBV7-2,CASSLYGQSNQPQHF
TRBJ1-4,TRBV14,CASSQRRTGSEKLFF